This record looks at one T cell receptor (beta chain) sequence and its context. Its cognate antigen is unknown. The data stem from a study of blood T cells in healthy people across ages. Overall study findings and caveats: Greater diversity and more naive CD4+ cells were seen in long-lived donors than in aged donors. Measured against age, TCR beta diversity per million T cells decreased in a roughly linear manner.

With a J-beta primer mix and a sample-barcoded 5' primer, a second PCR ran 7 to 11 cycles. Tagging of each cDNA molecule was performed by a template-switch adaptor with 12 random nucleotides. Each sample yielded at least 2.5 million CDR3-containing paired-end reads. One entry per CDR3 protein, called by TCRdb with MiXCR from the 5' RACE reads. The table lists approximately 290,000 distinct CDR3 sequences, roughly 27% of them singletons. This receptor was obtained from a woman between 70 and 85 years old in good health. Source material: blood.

As DNA, the CDR3 is TGTGCCAGCTCAGCTGGGGCCCTCTACGAGCAGTACTTC. Residues: CASSAGALYEQYF. The chain links TRBV18 to TRBJ2-5; D possibly corresponds to TRBD1 (5 bases). The J call may be in error: the DNA end matches TRBJ2-7 better. CDR1 is KGHSH and CDR2 is LQKENI in the germline V gene. The CDR3 sequence is 13 residues long.